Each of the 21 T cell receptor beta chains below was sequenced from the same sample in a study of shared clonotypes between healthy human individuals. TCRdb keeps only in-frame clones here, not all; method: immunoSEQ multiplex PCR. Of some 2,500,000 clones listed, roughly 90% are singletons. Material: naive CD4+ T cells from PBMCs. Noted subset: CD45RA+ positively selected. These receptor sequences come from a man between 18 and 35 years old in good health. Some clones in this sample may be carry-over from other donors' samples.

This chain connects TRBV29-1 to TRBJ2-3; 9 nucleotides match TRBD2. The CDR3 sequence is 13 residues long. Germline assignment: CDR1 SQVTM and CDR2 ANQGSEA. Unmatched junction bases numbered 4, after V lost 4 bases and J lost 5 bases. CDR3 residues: CSVGGRAIDTQYF. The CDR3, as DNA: TGCAGCGTTGGCGGGAGGGCCATAGATACGCAGTATTTT.

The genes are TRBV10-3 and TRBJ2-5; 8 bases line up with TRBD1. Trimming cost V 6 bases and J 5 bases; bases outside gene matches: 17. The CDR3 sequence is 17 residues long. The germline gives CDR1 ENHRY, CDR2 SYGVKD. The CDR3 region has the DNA TGTGCCATCAGAGGATCCGGGACAGGTGGTAGTTCGGAGACCCAGTACTTC. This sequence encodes CAIRGSGTGGSSETQYF.

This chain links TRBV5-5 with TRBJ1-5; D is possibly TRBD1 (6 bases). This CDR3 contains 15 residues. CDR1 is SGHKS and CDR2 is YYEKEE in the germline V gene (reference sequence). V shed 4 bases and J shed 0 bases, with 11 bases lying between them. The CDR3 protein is CASSTQGTSNQPQHF. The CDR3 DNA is TGTGCCAGCAGCACACAGGGCACTAGCAATCAGCCCCAGCATTTT.

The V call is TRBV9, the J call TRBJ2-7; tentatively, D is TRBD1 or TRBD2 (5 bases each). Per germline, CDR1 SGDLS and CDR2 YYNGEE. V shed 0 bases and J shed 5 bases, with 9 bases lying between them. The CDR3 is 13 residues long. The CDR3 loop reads CASSVEVGDEQYF. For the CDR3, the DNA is TGTGCCAGCAGCGTAGAGGTGGGGGACGAGCAGTACTTC.

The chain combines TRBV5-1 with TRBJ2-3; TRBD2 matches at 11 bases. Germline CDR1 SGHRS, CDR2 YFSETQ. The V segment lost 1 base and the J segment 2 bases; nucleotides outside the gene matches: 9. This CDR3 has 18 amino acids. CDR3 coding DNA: TGCGCCAGCAGCTTGAGGGCCAAGACTAGCGGGAACACAGATACGCAGTATTTT. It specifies CASSLRAKTSGNTDTQYF.

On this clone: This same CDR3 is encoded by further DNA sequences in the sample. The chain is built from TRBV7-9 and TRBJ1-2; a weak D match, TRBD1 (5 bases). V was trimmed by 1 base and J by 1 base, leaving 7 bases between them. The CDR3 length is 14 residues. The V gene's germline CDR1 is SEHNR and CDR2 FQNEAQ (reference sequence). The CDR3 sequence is CASSLGQSNYGYTF. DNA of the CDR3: TGTGCCAGCAGCTTAGGACAGAGTAACTATGGCTACACCTTC.

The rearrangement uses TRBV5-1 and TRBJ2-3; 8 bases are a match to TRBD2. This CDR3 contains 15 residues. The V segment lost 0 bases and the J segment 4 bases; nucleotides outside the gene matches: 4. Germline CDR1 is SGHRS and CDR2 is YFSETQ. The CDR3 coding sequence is TGCGCCAGCAGCTTGGACGGACTAGCTGCAGATACGCAGTATTTT. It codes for CASSLDGLAADTQYF. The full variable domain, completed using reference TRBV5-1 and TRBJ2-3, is KAGVTQTPRYLIKTRGQQVTLSCSPISGHRSVSWYQQTPGQGLQFLFEYFSETQRNKGNFPGRFSGRQFSNSRSEMNVSTLELGDSALYLCASSLDGLAADTQYFGPGTRLTVL.

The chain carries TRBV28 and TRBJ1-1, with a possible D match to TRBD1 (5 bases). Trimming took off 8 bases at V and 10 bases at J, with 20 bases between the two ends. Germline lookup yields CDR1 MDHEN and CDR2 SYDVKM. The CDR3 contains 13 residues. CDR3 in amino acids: CASLNGAAVGAFF. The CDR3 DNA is TGTGCCAGCCTGAATGGGGCGGCCGTGGGAGCTTTCTTT.

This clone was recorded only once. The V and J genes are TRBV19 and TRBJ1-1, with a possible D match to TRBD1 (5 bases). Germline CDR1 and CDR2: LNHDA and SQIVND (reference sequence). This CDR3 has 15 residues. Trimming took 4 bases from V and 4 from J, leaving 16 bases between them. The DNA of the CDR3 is TGTGCCAGTAGTAGGAACAGGCAAGAGAGCACTGAAGCTTTCTTT. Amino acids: CASSRNRQESTEAFF.

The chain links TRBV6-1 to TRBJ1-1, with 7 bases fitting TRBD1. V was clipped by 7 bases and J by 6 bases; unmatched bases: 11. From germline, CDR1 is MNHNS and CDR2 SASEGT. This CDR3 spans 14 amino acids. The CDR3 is CASTRPGQTPEAFF. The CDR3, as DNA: TGTGCCAGCACCAGACCGGGACAGACACCTGAAGCTTTCTTT.

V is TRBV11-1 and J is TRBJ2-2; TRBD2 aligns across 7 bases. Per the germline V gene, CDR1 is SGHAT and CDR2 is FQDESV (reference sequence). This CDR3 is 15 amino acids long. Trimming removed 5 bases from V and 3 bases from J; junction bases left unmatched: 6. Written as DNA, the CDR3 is TGTGCCAGCAGCCCATCCGGGGGGTACACCGGGGAGCTGTTTTTT. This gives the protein CASSPSGGYTGELFF.

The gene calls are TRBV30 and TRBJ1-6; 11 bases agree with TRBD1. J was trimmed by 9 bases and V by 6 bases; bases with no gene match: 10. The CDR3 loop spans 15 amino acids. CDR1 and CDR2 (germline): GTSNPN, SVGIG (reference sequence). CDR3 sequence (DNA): TGTGCCTGTCCTACCGGGACAGGGGGTGGTTCACCCCTCCACTTT. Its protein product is CACPTGTGGGSPLHF.

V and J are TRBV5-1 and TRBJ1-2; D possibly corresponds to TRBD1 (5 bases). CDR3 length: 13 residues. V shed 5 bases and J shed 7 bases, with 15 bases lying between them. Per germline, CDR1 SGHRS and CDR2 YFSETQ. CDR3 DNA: TGCGCCAGCAGTTATGACAGTTATATTGGCTACACCTTC. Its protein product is CASSYDSYIGYTF.

The DNA of the CDR3 is TGCGCCAGCAGGAGCGAGGCTTCCACAGATACGCAGTATTTT. It encodes CASRSEASTDTQYF. The chain links TRBV5-1 to TRBJ2-3; D not certain. Germline assignment: CDR1 SGHRS and CDR2 YFSETQ. Between the trimmed V and J ends, which lost 5 bases and 2 bases, there was a span of 12 bases. The CDR3 is 14 amino acids.

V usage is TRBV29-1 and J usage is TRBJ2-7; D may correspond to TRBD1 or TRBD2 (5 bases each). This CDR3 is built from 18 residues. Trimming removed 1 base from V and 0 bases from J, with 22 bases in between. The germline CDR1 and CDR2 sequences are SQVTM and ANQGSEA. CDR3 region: CSVEVWDGRGWSSYEQYF. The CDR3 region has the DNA TGCAGCGTTGAAGTTTGGGACGGAAGAGGATGGTCCTCCTACGAGCAGTACTTC.

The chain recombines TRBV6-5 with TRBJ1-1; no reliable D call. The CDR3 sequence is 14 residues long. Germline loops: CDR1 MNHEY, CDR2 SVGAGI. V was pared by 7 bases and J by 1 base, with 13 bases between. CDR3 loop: CASTRFPQNTEAFF. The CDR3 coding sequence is TGTGCCAGCACCCGCTTTCCTCAGAACACTGAAGCTTTCTTT.

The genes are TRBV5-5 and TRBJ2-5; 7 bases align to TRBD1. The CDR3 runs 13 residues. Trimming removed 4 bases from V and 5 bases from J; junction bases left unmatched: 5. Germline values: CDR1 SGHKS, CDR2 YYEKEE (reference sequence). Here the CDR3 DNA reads TGTGCCAGCAGCCCGACAGGGTCGGAGACCCAGTACTTC. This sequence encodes CASSPTGSETQYF.

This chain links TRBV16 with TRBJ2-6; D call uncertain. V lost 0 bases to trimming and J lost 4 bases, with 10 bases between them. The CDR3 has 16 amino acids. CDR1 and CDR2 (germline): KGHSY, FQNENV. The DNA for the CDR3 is TGTGCCAGCAGCCAATCCAGCGCAGTAGGGGCCAACGTCCTGACTTTC. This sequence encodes CASSQSSAVGANVLTF.

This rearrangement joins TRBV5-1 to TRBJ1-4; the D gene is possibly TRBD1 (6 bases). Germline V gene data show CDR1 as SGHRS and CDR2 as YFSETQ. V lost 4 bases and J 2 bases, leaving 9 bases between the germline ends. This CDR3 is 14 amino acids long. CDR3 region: CASSRDTTNEKLFF. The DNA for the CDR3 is TGCGCCAGCAGCCGGGACACGACTAATGAAAAACTGTTTTTT.

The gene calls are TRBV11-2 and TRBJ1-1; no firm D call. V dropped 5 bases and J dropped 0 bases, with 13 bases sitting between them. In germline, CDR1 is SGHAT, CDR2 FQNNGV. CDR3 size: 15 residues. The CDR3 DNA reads TGTGCCAGCAGCCCGCGCGATCGTATGAACACTGAAGCTTTCTTT. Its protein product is CASSPRDRMNTEAFF.

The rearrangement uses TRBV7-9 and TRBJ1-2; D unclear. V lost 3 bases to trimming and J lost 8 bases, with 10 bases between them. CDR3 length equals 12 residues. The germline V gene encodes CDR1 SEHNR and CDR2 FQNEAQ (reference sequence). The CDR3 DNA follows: TGTGCCAGCAGCTTCCCAGGTCGGGGCTACACCTTC. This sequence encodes CASSFPGRGYTF.